The 18 T cell receptor beta chains below were found in one sample sequenced in a study of tumor-infiltrating lymphocytes in localized non-small cell lung cancer. Here immunoSEQ multiplex PCR was the method, and the copy in TCRdb shows in-frame clones only, minus some. The sample records around 17,000 clones, roughly 80% being singletons. The sequenced material came from lung tumor tissue. These receptors were taken from a human donor with non-small cell lung cancer.

This rearrangement joins TRBV7-9 to TRBJ2-7, with TRBD2 as a possible D gene (6 bases). The length of the CDR3 is 15 residues. Germline loops: CDR1 SEHNR, CDR2 FQNEAQ (reference sequence). The CDR3 DNA is TGTGCGACAGCGCCTCCCGAGGACTATATCTACGAGCAGTACTTC. Its protein product is CATAPPEDYIYEQYF.

The genes are TRBV27 and TRBJ2-7; D is uncertain. Per the germline V gene, CDR1 is MNHEY and CDR2 is SMNVEV (reference sequence). The CDR3 is 15 amino acids. Trimming left V 3 bases short and J 0 bases short, with 12 bases between. The DNA for the CDR3 is TGTGCCAGCAGTTTTAAGGAGTTGTCCTCCTACGAGCAGTACTTC. This codes for CASSFKELSSYEQYF.

This rearrangement joins TRBV5-4 to TRBJ1-1; 7 bases are shared with TRBD1. This CDR3 is built from 15 residues. Germline CDR1 SGHNT, CDR2 YYREEE (reference sequence). Losses at the gene ends were 4 bases for V and 4 bases for J; bases not matched to a gene: 10. The CDR3: CASSVGRGAGTEAFF. In DNA, the CDR3 is TGTGCCAGCAGCGTGGGCAGGGGGGCGGGCACTGAAGCTTTCTTT.

CDR3: CASSYRGWSTEAFF. The CDR3 DNA reads TGTGCCAGCAGTTACAGGGGGTGGAGCACTGAAGCTTTCTTT. V is TRBV6-6 and J is TRBJ1-1; tentative D call: TRBD1 (6 bases). This CDR3 is built from 14 residues. The V and J ends lost 2 bases and 4 bases respectively, with 11 bases between them. Germline CDR1 and CDR2: MNHNY and SVGAGI (reference sequence).

The chain recombines TRBV7-8 with TRBJ1-2; D is possibly TRBD1 (5 bases). With 5 bases removed from V and 5 bases from J, the gap between germline ends came to 18 bases. Germline CDR1 is SGHVS and CDR2 is FQNEAQ. This CDR3 is built from 15 residues. CDR3 loop: CASSPLGQGGYGYTF. The CDR3 region has the DNA TGTGCCAGCAGCCCATTGGGGCAGGGAGGATATGGCTACACCTTC.

This clone was seen more than once but under ten times. This chain joins TRBV7-9 and TRBJ2-1; TRBD2 is a possible D gene (6 bases). Germline V gives CDR1 SEHNR, CDR2 FQNEAQ (reference sequence). The germline V and J ends were trimmed by 6 bases and 7 bases, with 19 bases remaining between them. This CDR3 spans 15 amino acids. The CDR3 loop is CASSPAGGTGNEQFF. The CDR3 DNA follows: TGTGCCAGCAGTCCGGCCGGAGGGACGGGGAATGAGCAGTTCTTC.

The chain is built from TRBV4-1 and TRBJ1-5; the D gene is possibly TRBD1 (6 bases). Trimming cost V 1 base and J 0 bases, with 13 bases left between them. Looked up from germline, CDR1 is MGHRA and CDR2 is YSYEKL. This CDR3 spans 17 amino acids. CDR3 bases: TGCGCCAGCAGCCAAGGGGGGGCATTAAATAGCAATCAGCCCCAGCATTTT. Protein: CASSQGGALNSNQPQHF.

This clone has just a few counts. The V call is TRBV7-9, the J call TRBJ1-2; D call uncertain. The CDR3 sequence is 13 residues long. V gave up 3 bases and J gave up 2 bases, with 7 bases separating them. Germline CDR1 and CDR2: SEHNR and FQNEAQ (reference sequence). CDR3 DNA: TGTGCCAGCAGCTTCGGAGGGAACTATGGCTACACCTTC. It yields the protein CASSFGGNYGYTF. The whole variable domain, remainder taken from reference TRBV7-9 and TRBJ1-2, is DTGVSQNPRHKITKRGQNVTFRCDPISEHNRLYWYRQTLGQGPEFLTYFQNEAQLEKSRLLSDRFSAERPKGSFSTLEIQRTEQGDSAMYLCASSFGGNYGYTFGSGTRLTVV.

The chain recombines TRBV5-1 with TRBJ1-3; 9 nucleotides match TRBD1. V was pared by 2 bases and J by 4 bases, with 7 bases of the junction left unmatched. The CDR3 is made up of 16 amino acids. CDR1 and CDR2 (germline): SGHRS, YFSETQ. This CDR3 reads CASSLAGQGTGNTIYF. DNA of the CDR3: TGCGCCAGCAGCTTAGCTGGACAGGGGACGGGAAACACCATATATTTT.

The rearrangement links TRBV10-3 to TRBJ1-2; TRBD1 aligns across 10 bases. After removal of 7 bases from V and 5 bases from J, the junction contained 4 bases not matched to a gene. This CDR3 region has 13 residues. Germline V lookup: CDR1 ENHRY, CDR2 SYGVKD. In DNA form, the CDR3 reads TGTGCCATCAACCCGGGACAGGGGTATGGCTACACCTTC. This sequence encodes CAINPGQGYGYTF.

The rearrangement joins TRBV7-2 to TRBJ1-5, with D perhaps TRBD1 (6 bases). Trimming stripped 1 base from V and 8 bases from J, with 12 bases between. CDR1 SGHTA and CDR2 FQGNSA come from the germline V gene. There are 14 residues in the CDR3. The CDR3 region is CASSLEGGAKPQHF. Written as DNA, the CDR3 is TGTGCCAGCAGCTTAGAGGGGGGCGCGAAGCCCCAGCATTTT.

This chain uses TRBV5-1 with TRBJ2-3; 13 bases map to TRBD2. J lost 5 bases, V lost 1 base, and 4 bases had no gene match. This CDR3 has 16 amino acids. The germline V gene encodes CDR1 SGHRS and CDR2 YFSETQ. CDR3 amino acids: CASSLLLAGGRDTQYF. DNA of the CDR3: TGCGCCAGCAGCTTGCTACTAGCGGGAGGGCGAGATACGCAGTATTTT. Complete variable domain (other parts from reference TRBV5-1 and TRBJ2-3): KAGVTQTPRYLIKTRGQQVTLSCSPISGHRSVSWYQQTPGQGLQFLFEYFSETQRNKGNFPGRFSGRQFSNSRSEMNVSTLELGDSALYLCASSLLLAGGRDTQYFGPGTRLTVL.

The rearrangement links TRBV30 to TRBJ2-2; D gene unclear. The V end was cut by 1 base, the J end by 9 bases, with 9 bases between. This CDR3 has 12 residues. Germline CDR1 GTSNPN, CDR2 SVGIG (reference sequence). The CDR3 spells CAWSDQVWELFF. Here the CDR3 DNA reads TGTGCCTGGAGTGACCAGGTCTGGGAGCTGTTTTTT.

The table lists this clone with a count of one. The chain uses TRBV9 and TRBJ1-1; D is uncertain. The CDR3 is 13 residues long. Trimming pared 0 bases from V and 4 bases from J, leaving 7 bases between. Germline CDR1 and CDR2: SGDLS and YYNGEE. In DNA, the CDR3 is TGTGCCAGCAGCGTAGGATCAGGCACTGAAGCTTTCTTT. Its translation: CASSVGSGTEAFF.

V is TRBV5-1 and J is TRBJ2-3, with 8 nucleotides matching TRBD2. The J segment lost 6 bases and the V segment lost 2 bases, leaving 5 bases of the junction unmatched. The CDR3 extends over 14 amino acids. The V gene's germline CDR1 is SGHRS and CDR2 YFSETQ. The CDR3 DNA sequence: TGCGCCAGCAGCTTAAGGACTAGCTGGGATACGCAGTATTTT. Its protein product is CASSLRTSWDTQYF.

In this sample, this clone turned up a few times. The chain has TRBV10-3 and TRBJ1-5, with 9 bases matching TRBD1. The length of the CDR3 is 15 residues. CDR1 is ENHRY, CDR2 SYGVKD, per germline. Germline trimming cut 5 bases from V and 7 bases from J; bases unmatched to any gene: 9. CDR3 region: CAISKGTGTDQPQHF. Written as DNA, the CDR3 is TGTGCCATCAGTAAAGGGACAGGGACCGACCAGCCCCAGCATTTT.

By its share, this clone is large. The chain couples TRBV30 to TRBJ2-1; 14 bases line up with TRBD2. Germline values: CDR1 GTSNPN, CDR2 SVGIG (reference sequence). This CDR3 spans 17 amino acids. Trimming cost V 1 base and J 0 bases; bases outside gene matches: 2. CDR3: CAWSGGTSGSSYNEQFF. The CDR3 nucleotides are TGTGCCTGGAGTGGAGGGACTAGCGGGAGCTCCTACAATGAGCAGTTCTTC.

This rearrangement joins TRBV5-4 to TRBJ2-7; D perhaps matches TRBD2 (6 bases). Trimming took 4 bases from V and 4 from J, leaving 12 bases between them. The CDR3 runs to 13 residues. CDR1 and CDR2 from the germline V gene are SGHNT and YYREEE (reference sequence). The CDR3 sequence: CASSGMGGYEQYF. The CDR3 coding sequence is TGTGCCAGCAGCGGAATGGGGGGATACGAGCAGTACTTC.